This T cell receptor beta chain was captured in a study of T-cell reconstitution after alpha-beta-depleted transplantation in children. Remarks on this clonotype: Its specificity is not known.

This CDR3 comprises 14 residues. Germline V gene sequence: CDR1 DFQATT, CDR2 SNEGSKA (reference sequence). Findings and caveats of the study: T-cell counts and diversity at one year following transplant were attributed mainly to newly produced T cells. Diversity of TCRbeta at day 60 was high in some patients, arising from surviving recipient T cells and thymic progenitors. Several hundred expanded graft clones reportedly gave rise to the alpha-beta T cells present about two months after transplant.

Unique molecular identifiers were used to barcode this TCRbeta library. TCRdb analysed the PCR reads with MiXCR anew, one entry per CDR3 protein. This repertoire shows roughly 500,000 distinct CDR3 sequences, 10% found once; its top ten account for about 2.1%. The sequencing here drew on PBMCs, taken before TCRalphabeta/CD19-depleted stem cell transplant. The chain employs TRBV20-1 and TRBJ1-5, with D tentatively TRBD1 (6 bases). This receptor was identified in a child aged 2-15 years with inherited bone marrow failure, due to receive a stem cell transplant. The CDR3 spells CCLSRGGGNQPQHF. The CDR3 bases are TGCTGCTTATCCAGGGGAGGCGGCAATCAGCCCCAGCATTTT.